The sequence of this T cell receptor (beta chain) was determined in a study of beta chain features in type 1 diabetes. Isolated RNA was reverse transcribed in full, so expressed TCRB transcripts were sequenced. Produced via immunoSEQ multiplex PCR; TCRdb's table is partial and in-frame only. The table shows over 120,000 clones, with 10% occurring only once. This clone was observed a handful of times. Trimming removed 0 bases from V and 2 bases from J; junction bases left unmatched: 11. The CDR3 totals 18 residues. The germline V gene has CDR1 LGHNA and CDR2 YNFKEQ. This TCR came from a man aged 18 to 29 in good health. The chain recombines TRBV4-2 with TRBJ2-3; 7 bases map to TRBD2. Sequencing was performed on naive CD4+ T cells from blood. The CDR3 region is CASSQEKRASGLTDTQYF. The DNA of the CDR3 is TGTGCCAGCAGCCAAGAAAAGAGGGCTAGCGGCCTCACAGATACGCAGTATTTT.